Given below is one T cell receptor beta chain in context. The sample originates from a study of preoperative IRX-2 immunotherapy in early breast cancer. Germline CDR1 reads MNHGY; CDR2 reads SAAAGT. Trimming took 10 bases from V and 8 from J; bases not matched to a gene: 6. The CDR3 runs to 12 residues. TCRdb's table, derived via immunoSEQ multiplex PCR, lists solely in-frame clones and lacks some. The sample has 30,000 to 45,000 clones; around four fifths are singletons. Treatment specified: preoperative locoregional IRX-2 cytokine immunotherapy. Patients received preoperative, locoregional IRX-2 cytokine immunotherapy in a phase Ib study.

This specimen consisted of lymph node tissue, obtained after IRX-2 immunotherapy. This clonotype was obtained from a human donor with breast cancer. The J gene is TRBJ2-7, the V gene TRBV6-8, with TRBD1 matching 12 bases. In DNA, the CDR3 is TGTGCCACTTCCCGGGACAGGGGGCAGCAGTACTTC. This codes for CATSRDRGQQYF.